This T cell receptor (beta chain) came from a study of blood T cells in healthy people across ages. A second PCR of about 7 to 11 cycles used a sample-barcoded 5' primer and a J-beta primer mix. From the 5' RACE reads, TCRdb called clonotypes with MiXCR, one entry per CDR3 protein. Of more than 1.4 million distinct CDR3 sequences listed, roughly 40% are singletons. Per germline, CDR1 LGHDT and CDR2 YNNKEL (reference sequence). Trimming at V came to 2 bases and at J to 8 bases, leaving 12 bases not matched to a gene. The CDR3 has 17 residues. The source of this sequence is a young woman in good health. The material sequenced was blood. The chain links TRBV3-1 to TRBJ2-4; 10 bases line up with TRBD2. The CDR3 nucleotides are TGTGCCAGCAGCCAATTTGGAAAAGCGGGGGGGCGATACATTCAGTACTTC. Its protein is CASSQFGKAGGRYIQYF. Complete variable domain (other parts from reference TRBV3-1 and TRBJ2-4): DTAVSQTPKYLVTQMGNDKSIKCEQNLGHDTMYWYKQDSKKFLKIMFSYNNKELIINETVPNRFSPKSPDKAHLNLHINSLELGDSAVYFCASSQFGKAGGRYIQYFGAGTRLSVL.